The 2 T cell receptor beta chains listed next were all sequenced from one sample in a study of cytomegalovirus exposure and HLA in healthy donors. PCR was performed using 60 Vbeta and 13 Jbeta primers. The data were produced by immunoSEQ multiplex PCR, yet TCRdb's version contains in-frame clones alone and is incomplete. This table holds some 130,000 clones, about four fifths found once. Sequencing was performed on PBMCs. These receptors all come from a man aged 25 to 45 in good health.

The rearrangement joins TRBV2 to TRBJ1-1; D is uncertain. Germline-derived CDR1 and CDR2 are SNHLY and FYNNEI. This CDR3 region has 14 residues. V was cut by 4 bases and J by 4 bases, with 13 bases left in between. The CDR3 reads CASSGYLSGTEAFF. For the CDR3, the DNA is TGTGCCAGCAGTGGATATCTTAGCGGCACTGAAGCTTTCTTT.

The chain carries TRBV5-1 and TRBJ2-7; perhaps TRBD1 as D (5 bases). The CDR3 contains 14 residues. Trimming pared 4 bases from V and 4 bases from J, leaving 15 bases between. CDR1 and CDR2 (germline): SGHRS, YFSETQ. Here the CDR3 reads CASSPLGAGYEQYF. CDR3 DNA: TGCGCCAGCAGCCCCTTAGGAGCAGGGTACGAGCAGTACTTC.